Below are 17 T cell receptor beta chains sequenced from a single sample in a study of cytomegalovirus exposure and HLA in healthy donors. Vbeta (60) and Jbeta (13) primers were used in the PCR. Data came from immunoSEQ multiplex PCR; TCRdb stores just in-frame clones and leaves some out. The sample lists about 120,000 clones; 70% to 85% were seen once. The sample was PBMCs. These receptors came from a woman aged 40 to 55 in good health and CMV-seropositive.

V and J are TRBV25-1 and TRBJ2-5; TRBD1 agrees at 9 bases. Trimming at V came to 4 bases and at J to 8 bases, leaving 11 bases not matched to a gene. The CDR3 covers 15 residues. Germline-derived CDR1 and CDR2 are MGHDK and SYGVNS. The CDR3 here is CASSGRTGARGTQYF. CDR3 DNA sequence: TGTGCCAGCAGTGGGAGGACAGGGGCTAGAGGAACCCAGTACTTC.

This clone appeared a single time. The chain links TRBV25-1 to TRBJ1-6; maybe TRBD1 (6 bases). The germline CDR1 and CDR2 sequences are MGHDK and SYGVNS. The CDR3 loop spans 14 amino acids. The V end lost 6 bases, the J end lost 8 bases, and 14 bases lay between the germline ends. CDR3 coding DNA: TGTGCCAGCAGGACGGTGGGGGCGTATTCACCCCTCCACTTT. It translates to CASRTVGAYSPLHF. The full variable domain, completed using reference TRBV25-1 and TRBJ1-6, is EADIYQTPRYLVIGTGKKITLECSQTMGHDKMYWYQQDPGMELHLIHYSYGVNSTEKGDLSSESTVSRIRTEHFPLTLESARPSHTSQYLCASRTVGAYSPLHFGNGTRLTVT.

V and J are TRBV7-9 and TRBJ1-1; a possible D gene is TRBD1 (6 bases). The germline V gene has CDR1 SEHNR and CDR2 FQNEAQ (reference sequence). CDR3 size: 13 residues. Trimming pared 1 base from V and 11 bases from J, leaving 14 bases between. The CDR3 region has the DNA TGTGCCAGCAGCTTAGGGCAGGGGCTTCGGGCTTTCTTT. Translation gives CASSLGQGLRAFF.

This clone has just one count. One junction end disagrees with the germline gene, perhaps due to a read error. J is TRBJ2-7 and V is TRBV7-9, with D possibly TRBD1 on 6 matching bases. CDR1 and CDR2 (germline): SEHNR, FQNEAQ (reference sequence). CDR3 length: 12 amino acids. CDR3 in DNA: TGTTCCAGCAGCACGACAGGTTACGAGCAGTACTTC. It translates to CSSSTTGYEQYF.

CDR3: CASRQGGQPQHF. Written as DNA, the CDR3 is TGTGCCAGTAGACAGGGCGGCCAGCCCCAGCATTTT. The chain employs TRBV19 and TRBJ1-5; the D gene is possibly TRBD1 (6 bases). In germline, CDR1 is LNHDA, CDR2 SQIVND (reference sequence). The CDR3 sequence is 12 residues long. V dropped 6 bases and J dropped 7 bases, with 10 bases sitting between them.

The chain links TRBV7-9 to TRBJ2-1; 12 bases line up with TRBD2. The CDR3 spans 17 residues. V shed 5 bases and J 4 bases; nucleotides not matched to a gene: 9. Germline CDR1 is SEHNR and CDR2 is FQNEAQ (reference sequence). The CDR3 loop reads CASSPRLAGALYNEQFF. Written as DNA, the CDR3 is TGTGCCAGCAGCCCAAGACTAGCGGGGGCCCTTTACAATGAGCAGTTCTTC.

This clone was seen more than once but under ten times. The CDR3 spells CASRSMVTEAFF. In DNA form, the CDR3 reads TGTGCCAGCAGGTCTATGGTAACTGAAGCTTTCTTT. V usage is TRBV7-9 and J usage is TRBJ1-1, with D uncertain. Germline CDR1 and CDR2: SEHNR and FQNEAQ (reference sequence). V was cut by 6 bases and J by 5 bases, with 10 bases left in between. The CDR3 runs 12 residues.

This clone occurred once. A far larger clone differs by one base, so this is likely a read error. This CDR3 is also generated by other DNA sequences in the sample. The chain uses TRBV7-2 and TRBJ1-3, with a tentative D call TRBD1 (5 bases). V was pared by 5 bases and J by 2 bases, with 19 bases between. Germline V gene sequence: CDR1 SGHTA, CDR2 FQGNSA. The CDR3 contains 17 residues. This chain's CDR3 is CASSQRHGGRTGNTIYF. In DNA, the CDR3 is TGTGCCAGCAGCCAAAGGCACGGGGGTCGGACTGGAAACACCATATATTTT. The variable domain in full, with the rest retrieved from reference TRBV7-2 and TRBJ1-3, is GAGVSQSPSNKVTEKGKDVELRCDPISGHTALYWYRQSLGQGLEFLIYFQGNSAPDKSGLPSDRFSAERTGGSVSTLTIQRTQQEDSAVYLCASSQRHGGRTGNTIYFGEGSWLTVV.

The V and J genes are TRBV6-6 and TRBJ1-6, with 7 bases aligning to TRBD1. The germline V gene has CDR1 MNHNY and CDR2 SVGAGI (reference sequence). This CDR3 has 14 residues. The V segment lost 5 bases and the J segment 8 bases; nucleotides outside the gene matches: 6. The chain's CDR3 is CASSPTGEYSPLHF. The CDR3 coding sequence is TGTGCCAGCAGTCCCACAGGGGAATATTCACCCCTCCACTTT.

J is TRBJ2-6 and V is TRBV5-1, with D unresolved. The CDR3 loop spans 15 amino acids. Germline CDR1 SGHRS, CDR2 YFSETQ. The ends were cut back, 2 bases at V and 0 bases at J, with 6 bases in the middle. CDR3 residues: CASSLRVSGANVLTF. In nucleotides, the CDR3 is TGCGCCAGCAGCTTAAGAGTCTCTGGGGCCAACGTCCTGACTTTC. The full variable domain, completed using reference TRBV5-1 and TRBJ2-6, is KAGVTQTPRYLIKTRGQQVTLSCSPISGHRSVSWYQQTPGQGLQFLFEYFSETQRNKGNFPGRFSGRQFSNSRSEMNVSTLELGDSALYLCASSLRVSGANVLTFGAGSRLTVL.

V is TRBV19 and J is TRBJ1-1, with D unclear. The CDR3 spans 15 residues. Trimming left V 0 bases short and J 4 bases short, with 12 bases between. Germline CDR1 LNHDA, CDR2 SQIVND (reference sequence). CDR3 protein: CASSIERGPTTEAFF. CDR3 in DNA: TGTGCCAGTAGTATAGAGCGGGGTCCCACCACTGAAGCTTTCTTT.

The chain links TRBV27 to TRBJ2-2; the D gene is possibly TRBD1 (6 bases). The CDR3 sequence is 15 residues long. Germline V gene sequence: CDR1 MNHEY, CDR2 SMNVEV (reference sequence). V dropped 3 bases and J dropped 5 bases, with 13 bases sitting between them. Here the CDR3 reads CASSFGDRRTGELFF. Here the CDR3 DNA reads TGTGCCAGCAGTTTTGGAGACAGGCGGACCGGGGAGCTGTTTTTT.

This chain's CDR3 is CASSEAPGQGQETQYF. DNA for the CDR3: TGTGCCAGCAGTGAAGCTCCGGGACAGGGCCAAGAGACCCAGTACTTC. V is TRBV25-1 and J is TRBJ2-5; 9 positions agree with TRBD1. Trimming cost V 2 bases and J 1 base; bases outside gene matches: 5. The length of the CDR3 is 16 residues. Germline lookup yields CDR1 MGHDK and CDR2 SYGVNS.

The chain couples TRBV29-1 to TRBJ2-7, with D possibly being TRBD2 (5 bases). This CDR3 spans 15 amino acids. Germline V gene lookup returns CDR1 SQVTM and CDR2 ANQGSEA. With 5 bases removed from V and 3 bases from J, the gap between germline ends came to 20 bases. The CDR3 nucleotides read TGCAGCGTTACTGTCCGGGGATTGGTGTTCTACGAGCAGTACTTC. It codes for CSVTVRGLVFYEQYF.

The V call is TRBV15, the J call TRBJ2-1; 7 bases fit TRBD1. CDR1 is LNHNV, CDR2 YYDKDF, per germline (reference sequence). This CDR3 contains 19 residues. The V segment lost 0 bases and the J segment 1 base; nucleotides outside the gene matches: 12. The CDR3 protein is CATSREIRGPSFSYNEQFF. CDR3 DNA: TGTGCCACCAGCAGAGAAATAAGGGGGCCCAGTTTTTCCTACAATGAGCAGTTCTTC.

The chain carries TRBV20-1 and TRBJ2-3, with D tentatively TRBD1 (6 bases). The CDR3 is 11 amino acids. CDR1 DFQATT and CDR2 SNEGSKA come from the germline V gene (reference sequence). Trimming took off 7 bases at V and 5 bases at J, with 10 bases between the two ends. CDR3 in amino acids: CSGTGRDTQYF. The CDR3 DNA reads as TGCAGTGGTACAGGGAGAGATACGCAGTATTTT.

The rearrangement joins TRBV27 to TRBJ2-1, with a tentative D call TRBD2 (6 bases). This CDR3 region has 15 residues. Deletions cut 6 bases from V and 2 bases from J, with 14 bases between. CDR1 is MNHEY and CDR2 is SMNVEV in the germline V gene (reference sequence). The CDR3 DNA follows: TGTGCCAGCAGCCCGATAGCGGTTCCCTACAATGAGCAGTTCTTC. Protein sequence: CASSPIAVPYNEQFF.